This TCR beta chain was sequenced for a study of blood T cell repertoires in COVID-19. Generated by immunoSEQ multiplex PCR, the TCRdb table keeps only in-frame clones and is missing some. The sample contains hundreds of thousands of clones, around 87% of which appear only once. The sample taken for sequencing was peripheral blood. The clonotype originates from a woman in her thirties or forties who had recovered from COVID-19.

The CDR3 loop reads CASSIDSGGGLDGYTF. CDR3 nucleotides: TGTGCCAGTAGTATAGATTCAGGCGGGGGACTGGATGGCTACACCTTC. This chain uses TRBV19 with TRBJ1-2; D possibly corresponds to TRBD1 (5 bases). CDR1 and CDR2 from the germline V gene are LNHDA and SQIVND (reference sequence). This CDR3 has 16 residues. The V end lost 0 bases, the J end lost 6 bases, and 17 bases lay between the germline ends. Filled out from reference TRBV19 and TRBJ1-2, the complete variable domain reads DGGITQSPKYLFRKEGQNVTLSCEQNLNHDAMYWYRQDPGQGLRLIYYSQIVNDFQKGDIAEGYSVSREKKESFPLTVTSAQKNPTAFYLCASSIDSGGGLDGYTFGSGTRLTVV.